These 22 T cell receptor beta chains share one sample of origin, sequenced in a study of identifying expanded T cells in peripheral blood. Assay: immunoSEQ multiplex PCR; the TCRdb copy retains only in-frame clones and omits some. The sample records tens of thousands of clones, over 80% being singletons. Source material: blood. Receptor source: a person aged 18 to 70 in good health.

This clone came up a few times. J is TRBJ2-7 and V is TRBV10-3; the match to TRBD1 covers 9 bases. Germline V gene sequence: CDR1 ENHRY, CDR2 SYGVKD. Trimming removed 6 bases from V and 5 bases from J; junction bases left unmatched: 5. The CDR3 is made up of 13 amino acids. The CDR3 loop is CAISRGQGNEQYF. The DNA for the CDR3 is TGTGCCATCAGCCGGGGACAGGGTAACGAGCAGTACTTC.

V gene TRBV11-3 combines with J gene TRBJ2-1; weak D call: TRBD2 (5 bases). The CDR3 spans 13 residues. Germline assignment: CDR1 SGHNT and CDR2 YENEEA. Trimming pared 5 bases from V and 5 bases from J, leaving 10 bases between. CDR3 nucleotide sequence: TGTGCCAGCAGCCCTGGACTTAACAATGAGCAGTTCTTC. This codes for CASSPGLNNEQFF.

This chain uses TRBV5-7 with TRBJ1-1; TRBD1 might be the D (6 bases). TRBV5-7 is an ORF, and what it does is uncertain. The CDR3 length is 16 residues. V was shortened by 6 bases and J by 5 bases, with 23 bases between the two germline ends. CDR3 sequence: CASIQKPGQGLTEAFF. The CDR3 DNA is TGTGCCAGCATCCAAAAACCCGGCCAGGGGCTTACTGAAGCTTTCTTT.

The CDR3 region has the DNA TGTGCCAGCAGCGCTCAAAAGGCAGGGAATCAGCCCCAGCATTTT. This gives the protein CASSAQKAGNQPQHF. The V gene is TRBV6-1, the J gene TRBJ1-5; TRBD1 might be the D (5 bases). The length of the CDR3 is 15 residues. V shed 6 bases and J shed 4 bases, with 16 bases lying between them. The V gene's germline CDR1 is MNHNS and CDR2 SASEGT.

The chain carries TRBV5-4 and TRBJ1-2; no reliable D call. Germline-derived CDR1 and CDR2 are SGHNT and YYREEE (reference sequence). Trimming pared 5 bases from V and 5 bases from J, leaving 16 bases between. This CDR3 spans 14 amino acids. The chain's CDR3 is CASSSATEWYGYTF. The CDR3 nucleotides read TGTGCCAGCAGTTCCGCGACGGAATGGTATGGCTACACCTTC.

CDR3 DNA sequence: TGCGCCAGCAGCCAAGACACCACTAGCACCTACGAGCAGTACTTC. The encoded protein is CASSQDTTSTYEQYF. V gene TRBV4-3 combines with J gene TRBJ2-7; D perhaps matches TRBD2 (6 bases). V dropped 0 bases and J dropped 2 bases, with 11 bases sitting between them. This CDR3 comprises 15 residues. Germline V gene lookup returns CDR1 LGHNA and CDR2 YSLEER.

V and J are TRBV30 and TRBJ2-5; the D is unclear. The CDR3 spans 12 residues. Germline V gene sequence: CDR1 GTSNPN, CDR2 SVGIG (reference sequence). Trimming stripped 3 bases from V and 2 bases from J, with 7 bases between. For the CDR3, the DNA is TGTGCCTGGAGAGGGTCTCAAGAGACCCAGTACTTC. As protein: CAWRGSQETQYF.

The CDR3 sequence is CASRAGGGETQYF. CDR3 in DNA: TGCGCCAGCAGAGCGGGAGGGGGGGAGACCCAGTACTTC. The chain uses TRBV10-1 and TRBJ2-5; 10 nucleotides line up with TRBD2. The CDR3 runs 13 residues. The ends lost 6 bases at V and 5 bases at J; junction bases unmatched: 3. Germline V gene sequence: CDR1 WNHNN, CDR2 SYGVQD (reference sequence).

This chain links TRBV6-1 with TRBJ1-2; D is possibly TRBD1 (6 bases). The CDR3 runs 14 residues. Germline V lookup: CDR1 MNHNS, CDR2 SASEGT. V shed 6 bases and J shed 2 bases, with 13 bases lying between them. CDR3 in DNA: TGTGCCAGCAGCCGTGACAGGCCAAACTATGGCTACACCTTC. Translated: CASSRDRPNYGYTF.

The gene calls are TRBV7-2 and TRBJ2-2; D gene ambiguous. Per the germline V gene, CDR1 is SGHTA and CDR2 is FQGNSA. CDR3 length equals 15 residues. V was shortened by 5 bases and J by 0 bases, with 10 bases between the two germline ends. The CDR3, as DNA: TGTGCCAGCAGCCAGGTCAACGCGAACACCGGGGAGCTGTTTTTT. This encodes CASSQVNANTGELFF.

V is TRBV10-3 and J is TRBJ2-1; 7 positions agree with TRBD1. CDR3 size: 18 residues. Germline loops: CDR1 ENHRY, CDR2 SYGVKD. J was trimmed by 1 base and V by 0 bases; bases with no gene match: 9. CDR3 nucleotide sequence: TGTGCCATCAGTGAGTCGATTACCCCGACAGGGTCCTACAATGAGCAGTTCTTC. Translated, it gives CAISESITPTGSYNEQFF.

This chain uses TRBV6-1 with TRBJ2-7; weak D call: TRBD1 (6 bases). CDR1 and CDR2 (germline): MNHNS, SASEGT. CDR3 length: 14 amino acids. Trimming removed 1 base at V and 0 bases at J, with 7 bases between. DNA of the CDR3: TGTGCCAGCAGTGAAGGGACAGACTCCTACGAGCAGTACTTC. This gives the protein CASSEGTDSYEQYF.

This chain joins TRBV19 and TRBJ1-2; 7 nucleotides agree with TRBD1. The length of the CDR3 is 13 residues. Germline V gene lookup returns CDR1 LNHDA and CDR2 SQIVND (reference sequence). V gave up 5 bases and J gave up 6 bases; unmatched junction bases: 6. CDR3 sequence reads: CASSPQGRDGYTF. Here the CDR3 DNA reads TGTGCCAGTAGTCCACAGGGGAGAGATGGCTACACCTTC.

V is TRBV7-6 and J is TRBJ2-2; D possibly uses TRBD1 or TRBD2 (5 bases each). CDR1 SGHVS and CDR2 FNYEAQ come from the germline V gene. V shed 5 bases and J shed 0 bases, with 7 bases lying between them. The CDR3 contains 14 residues. The CDR3 loop reads CASSGTPNTGELFF. CDR3 nucleotides: TGTGCCAGCAGCGGGACGCCGAACACCGGGGAGCTGTTTTTT.

The chain joins TRBV4-1 to TRBJ1-3; unclear D gene. The CDR3 spans 11 residues. Germline loops: CDR1 MGHRA, CDR2 YSYEKL. Trimming removed 3 bases at V and 11 bases at J, with 8 bases between. The CDR3 region is CASSHYSAIYF. The DNA for the CDR3 is TGCGCCAGCAGCCATTACTCCGCCATATATTTT.

The rearrangement uses TRBV7-9 and TRBJ1-6; 9 bases match TRBD1. Per germline, CDR1 SEHNR and CDR2 FQNEAQ (reference sequence). The CDR3 spans 13 residues. V was pared by 11 bases and J by 7 bases, with 6 bases of the junction left unmatched. CDR3 in DNA: TGTGCCGGGACACAGGGGGCGAATTCACCCCTCCACTTT. It specifies CAGTQGANSPLHF.

The J gene is TRBJ2-5, the V gene TRBV29-1; the D is unclear. The V gene lost 3 bases and the J gene lost 4 bases, with 9 bases spanning the gap. The CDR3 runs 12 residues. Per germline, CDR1 SQVTM and CDR2 ANQGSEA. For the CDR3, the DNA is TGCAGCGTTGATGGGTACGGAGAGACCCAGTACTTC. It is translated as CSVDGYGETQYF.

This clone was seen more than once but under ten times. The rearrangement uses TRBV27 and TRBJ2-3, with 9 bases lining up with TRBD2. Germline trimming cut 5 bases from V and 5 bases from J; bases unmatched to any gene: 11. This CDR3 is 16 amino acids long. Germline values: CDR1 MNHEY, CDR2 SMNVEV (reference sequence). The CDR3 loop reads CASSRRAGGPEDTQYF. The CDR3 coding sequence is TGTGCCAGCAGTCGACGAGCGGGAGGCCCGGAAGATACGCAGTATTTT.

This clone was observed a few times. The chain employs TRBV4-1 and TRBJ1-4, with TRBD1 matching 8 bases. The germline gives CDR1 MGHRA, CDR2 YSYEKL. Losses at the gene ends were 0 bases for V and 4 bases for J; bases not matched to a gene: 10. The CDR3 extends over 18 amino acids. CDR3 sequence reads: CASSQERGQADVNEKLFF. CDR3 in DNA: TGCGCCAGCAGCCAAGAGAGGGGACAGGCGGATGTTAATGAAAAACTGTTTTTT.

The chain is built from TRBV6-5 and TRBJ2-1; D may be TRBD2 (5 bases). The V and J ends lost 5 bases and 6 bases respectively, with 11 bases between them. Germline values: CDR1 MNHEY, CDR2 SVGAGI. This CDR3 region has 13 residues. The CDR3 is CASSPTRGNEQFF. CDR3 DNA sequence: TGTGCCAGCAGTCCGACACGGGGCAATGAGCAGTTCTTC.

The chain has TRBV6-6 and TRBJ2-7; D is uncertain. The CDR3 has 12 residues. Germline CDR1 is MNHNY and CDR2 is SVGAGI (reference sequence). V gave up 8 bases and J gave up 3 bases, with 11 bases separating them. The CDR3 bases are TGTGCCAGCGGTCCCGGCGGCTACGAGCAGTACTTC. It translates to CASGPGGYEQYF.

This CDR3 reads CASRNWAAGELFF. CDR3 DNA: TGTGCCAGCCGCAACTGGGCGGCCGGGGAGCTGTTTTTT. The chain uses TRBV7-9 and TRBJ2-2; D unresolved. CDR3 length: 13 amino acids. V gave up 8 bases and J gave up 6 bases, with 13 bases separating them. CDR1 is SEHNR and CDR2 is FQNEAQ in the germline V gene (reference sequence).